The clone carrying this T cell receptor (beta chain) was recorded many times. Its antigen is unknown. V was cut by 8 bases and J by 3 bases, with 17 bases left in between. The germline V gene encodes CDR1 WSHSY and CDR2 SAAADI. This CDR3 has 14 residues. The data were obtained in a study of post-analysis software for immune sequencing data. TCR beta cDNA libraries had unique molecular identifiers. TCRdb re-called the PCR reads with MiXCR, one entry per CDR3 protein. This table holds about 180,000 distinct CDR3 sequences, 30% found once. Study findings and constraints: Patients had higher frequencies than controls of about five TRBV segments, including TRBV5-6, TRBV5-1 and TRBV20-1.

This rearrangement joins TRBV10-2 to TRBJ2-7; a possible D gene is TRBD2 (6 bases). This receptor was obtained from a girl under 18 with multiple sclerosis. Material: blood. CDR3 loop: CASLGIGGFYEQYF. The DNA of the CDR3 is TGCGCCAGCCTAGGGATCGGGGGTTTCTACGAGCAGTACTTC.